A selection of T cell receptor beta chains follows, all from one sample in a study of cytomegalovirus exposure and HLA in healthy donors. Repertoires were generated with immunoSEQ multiplex PCR, while TCRdb's copy carries only in-frame clones and drops some. The data show 130,000 or so clones, 64% seen once. The sample was PBMCs. These TCRs come from a woman in her thirties or forties in good health and CMV-seronegative. CDR3s include the opening cysteine and the closing phenylalanine or tryptophan. D genes are given only for firm matches. Some rows mark clone size as missing; the rest say once, few, many or name a class of expanded clone.

TRBD2	TRBV5-6	TRBJ2-1	few	TGTGCCAGCAGCCCCTGGGTAGCGGGGGCCTTAGTGCAGTTCTTC	CASSPWVAGALVQFF
-	TRBV5-6	TRBJ1-2	-	TGTGCCAGCAGCTTGGCCACGTGGGGGCTTGGCTATGGCTACACCTTC	CASSLATWGLGYGYTF
-	TRBV9	TRBJ1-5	-	TGTGCCAGCAGCCTGAGAGGGAACGATCAGCCCCAGCATTTT	CASSLRGNDQPQHF
TRBD1	TRBV5-1	TRBJ1-5	-	TGCGCCAGCAGCGAGGAGGGGGCAGGGGGACAGCCCCAGCATTTT	CASSEEGAGGQPQHF
TRBD1	TRBV9	TRBJ1-1	-	TGTGCCAGCAGCGCAGATTCGGGACAGGGACGTCAAACTGAAGCTTTCTTT	CASSADSGQGRQTEAFF
-	TRBV5-1	TRBJ2-5	-	TGCGCCAGCAGCTACGGGAAGGAAGAGACCCAGTACTTC	CASSYGKEETQYF
-	TRBV5-5	TRBJ1-4	-	TGTGCCAGCACCCCACAGGTAGCAACTAATGAAAAACTGTTTTTT	CASTPQVATNEKLFF
TRBD1	TRBV5-4	TRBJ1-1	-	TGTGCCAGCAGCCTAGGGACAGGTTGGGACACTGAAGCTTTCTTT	CASSLGTGWDTEAFF
-	TRBV6-5	TRBJ1-1	-	TGTGCCAGCAGTTACGGGGGGGTCGGTTACACTGAAGCTTTCTTT	CASSYGGVGYTEAFF
TRBD1	TRBV7-9	TRBJ1-1	-	TGTGCCAGCAGCACTCCCACAGGGGGGATGAACACTGAAGCTTTCTTT	CASSTPTGGMNTEAFF